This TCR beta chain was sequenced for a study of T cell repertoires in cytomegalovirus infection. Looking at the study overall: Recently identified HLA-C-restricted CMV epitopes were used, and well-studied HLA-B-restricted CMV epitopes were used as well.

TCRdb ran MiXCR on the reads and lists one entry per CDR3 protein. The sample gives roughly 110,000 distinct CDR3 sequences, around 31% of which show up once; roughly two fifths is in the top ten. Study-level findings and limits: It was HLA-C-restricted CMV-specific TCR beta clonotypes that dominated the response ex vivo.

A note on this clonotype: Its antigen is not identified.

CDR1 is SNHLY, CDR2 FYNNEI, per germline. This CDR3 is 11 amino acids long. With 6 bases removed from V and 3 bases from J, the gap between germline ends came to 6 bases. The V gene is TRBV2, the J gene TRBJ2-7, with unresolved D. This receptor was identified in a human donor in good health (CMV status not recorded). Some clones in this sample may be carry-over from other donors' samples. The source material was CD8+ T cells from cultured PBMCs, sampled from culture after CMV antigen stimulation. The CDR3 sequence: CASRRLYEQYF. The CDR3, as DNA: TGTGCCAGCAGACGGCTCTACGAGCAGTACTTC. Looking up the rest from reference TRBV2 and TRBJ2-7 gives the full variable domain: EPEVTQTPSHQVTQMGQEVILRCVPISNHLYFYWYRQILGQKVEFLVSFYNNEISEKSEIFDDQFSVERPDGSNFTLKIRSTKLEDSAMYFCASRRLYEQYFGPGTRLTVT.